This passage covers 20 T cell receptor beta chains from one sample sequenced in a study of blood T cell repertoires in COVID-19. Using immunoSEQ multiplex PCR, the repertoire was profiled, and TCRdb retains in-frame clones only, with some absent. The table includes 250,000 to 400,000 clones, around 90% detected once. Sequencing input: peripheral blood. The receptors come from a woman in her twenties or thirties with COVID-19, enrolled during active disease.

The chain employs TRBV28 and TRBJ1-1, with D maybe TRBD1 (6 bases). The CDR3 loop spans 16 amino acids. CDR1 and CDR2 from the germline V gene are MDHEN and SYDVKM. Between the trimmed V and J ends, which lost 6 bases and 8 bases, there was a span of 25 bases. The CDR3 DNA reads as TGTGCCAGCAGGCCCATCGGACAGATTAATGACCAAGAAGCTTTCTTT. Translated, it gives CASRPIGQINDQEAFF. Drawing the rest from reference TRBV28 and TRBJ1-1, the complete variable domain is DVKVTQSSRYLVKRTGEKVFLECVQDMDHENMFWYRQDPGLGLRLIYFSYDVKMKEKGDIPEGYSVSREKKERFSLILESASTNQTSMYLCASRPIGQINDQEAFFGQGTRLTVV.

The chain employs TRBV11-2 and TRBJ1-2; TRBD1 agrees at 9 bases. The junction had 10 bases not matched to a gene; V was cut back by 5 bases and J by 6 bases. The CDR3 sequence is 15 residues long. Looked up from germline, CDR1 is SGHAT and CDR2 is FQNNGV. In DNA, the CDR3 is TGTGCCAGCAGCCCACCCGGGACAGGGATGGATGGCTACACCTTC. Translated, it gives CASSPPGTGMDGYTF.

This chain connects TRBV6-2 or TRBV6-3 to TRBJ1-5, with 10 bases fitting TRBD1. CDR3 length: 15 residues. Trimming took 5 bases from V and 2 from J; bases not matched to a gene: 3. CDR1 and CDR2 (germline): MNHEY, SVGEGT. The CDR3 reads CASSRQGAGNQPQHF. CDR3 coding DNA: TGTGCCAGCAGTCGACAGGGGGCTGGCAATCAGCCCCAGCATTTT.

This clone was seen a single time. V usage is TRBV10-3 and J usage is TRBJ2-1; 11 nucleotides match TRBD2. The CDR3 length is 15 residues. Germline V gives CDR1 ENHRY, CDR2 SYGVKD. With 4 bases clipped from V and 1 base from J, the junction kept 0 bases outside the gene matches. The CDR3 reads CAISASGRSYNEQFF. The CDR3 region has the DNA TGTGCCATCAGTGCTAGCGGGAGGTCCTACAATGAGCAGTTCTTC.

A few counts support this clone. This sequence joins TRBV5-1 and TRBJ2-3; possibly TRBD1 for D (6 bases). The ends were cut back, 8 bases at V and 3 bases at J, with 16 bases in the middle. There are 14 residues in the CDR3. Germline lookup yields CDR1 SGHRS and CDR2 YFSETQ. The CDR3 sequence is CASKDSPITDTQYF. The CDR3 bases are TGCGCCAGTAAGGACAGCCCAATTACAGATACGCAGTATTTT.

The rearrangement links TRBV29-1 to TRBJ1-1, with a possible D match to TRBD1 (5 bases). Trimming shortened V by 4 bases and J by 2 bases, and 11 bases separated the two germline ends. The CDR3 has 13 residues. Germline V gene lookup returns CDR1 SQVTM and CDR2 ANQGSEA. In DNA form, the CDR3 reads TGCAGCGTTGGGGGCAGGGCTAACACTGAAGCTTTCTTT. Protein product: CSVGGRANTEAFF.

The chain is built from TRBV30 and TRBJ1-5, with unresolved D. This CDR3 has 15 residues. Germline CDR1 GTSNPN, CDR2 SVGIG (reference sequence). V was shortened by 1 base and J by 0 bases, with 10 bases between the two germline ends. Here the CDR3 reads CAWSAQMNSNQPQHF. The CDR3 nucleotides read TGTGCCTGGAGTGCACAGATGAATAGCAATCAGCCCCAGCATTTT.

The rearrangement joins TRBV10-1 to TRBJ2-7, with 7 bases identical to TRBD2. The CDR3 runs to 17 residues. V shed 5 bases, J shed 0 bases, and the junction held 13 bases outside the gene matches. Germline CDR1 WNHNN, CDR2 SYGVQD (reference sequence). For the CDR3, the DNA is TGCGCCAGCAGTCGGGGGATAGCGGGCACTAGCTCCTACGAGCAGTACTTC. Encoded protein: CASSRGIAGTSSYEQYF.

This sequence joins TRBV3-1 (or the pseudogene TRBV3-2) and TRBJ2-7; D gene ambiguous. This CDR3 comprises 15 residues. V lost 0 bases and J lost 5, with 14 bases in between. Germline V gene data show CDR1 as LGHDT and CDR2 as YNNKEL (reference sequence). DNA for the CDR3: TGTGCCAGCAGCCAAGATGGCAGGTCATTGGACGAGCAGTACTTC. The encoded protein is CASSQDGRSLDEQYF.

The chain employs TRBV7-2 and TRBJ1-5; D is unresolved. Trimming pared 1 base from V and 8 bases from J, leaving 12 bases between. The CDR3 sequence is 14 residues long. Germline V lookup: CDR1 SGHTA, CDR2 FQGNSA. CDR3 loop: CASSLGRVGEPQHF. Written as DNA, the CDR3 is TGTGCCAGCAGCTTAGGGAGGGTGGGCGAGCCCCAGCATTTT. Looking up the rest from reference TRBV7-2 and TRBJ1-5 gives the full variable domain: GAGVSQSPSNKVTEKGKDVELRCDPISGHTALYWYRQSLGQGLEFLIYFQGNSAPDKSGLPSDRFSAERTGGSVSTLTIQRTQQEDSAVYLCASSLGRVGEPQHFGDGTRLSIL.

V and J are TRBV29-1 and TRBJ1-1; 8 nucleotides agree with TRBD1. CDR1 and CDR2 from the germline V gene are SQVTM and ANQGSEA. With V trimmed by 7 bases and J by 1 base, 8 bases remained unmatched. This CDR3 is built from 14 residues. Written as DNA, the CDR3 is TGCAGCGCACAACGAGGGACAGGGAACACTGAAGCTTTCTTT. Encoded protein: CSAQRGTGNTEAFF.

This chain uses TRBV7-9 with TRBJ1-6; 8 bases line up with TRBD1. The germline V gene has CDR1 SEHNR and CDR2 FQNEAQ (reference sequence). V gave up 3 bases and J gave up 7 bases; unmatched junction bases: 5. The CDR3 covers 15 residues. The CDR3 sequence: CASSLRTGRNSPLHF. The CDR3 DNA is TGTGCCAGCAGCTTGAGGACAGGGAGGAATTCACCCCTCCACTTT. The full variable domain, rest sourced from reference TRBV7-9 and TRBJ1-6, is DTGVSQNPRHKITKRGQNVTFRCDPISEHNRLYWYRQTLGQGPEFLTYFQNEAQLEKSRLLSDRFSAERPKGSFSTLEIQRTEQGDSAMYLCASSLRTGRNSPLHFGNGTRLTVT.

The rearrangement joins TRBV10-3 to TRBJ1-3, with a possible D match to TRBD1 (6 bases). V was trimmed by 4 bases and J by 6 bases, leaving 16 bases between them. The CDR3 is 15 residues long. CDR1 is ENHRY, CDR2 SYGVKD, per germline. CDR3 sequence: CAISVAGDVVNTIYF. As DNA, the CDR3 is TGTGCCATCAGTGTGGCAGGGGATGTGGTAAACACCATATATTTT.

The chain carries TRBV28 and TRBJ2-3; D possibly corresponds to TRBD1 (5 bases). The CDR3 is 14 residues long. The germline V and J ends were trimmed by 3 bases and 1 base, with 8 bases remaining between them. Germline V gene sequence: CDR1 MDHEN, CDR2 SYDVKM. The CDR3 loop reads CASSFEQGTDTQYF. The DNA for the CDR3 is TGTGCCAGCAGTTTCGAACAGGGCACAGATACGCAGTATTTT.

This sequence joins TRBV7-9 and TRBJ1-1; D is undetermined. The CDR3 runs to 14 residues. Germline V gives CDR1 SEHNR, CDR2 FQNEAQ (reference sequence). V lost 3 bases and J lost 1, with 9 bases in between. The CDR3 here is CASSLLAENTEAFF. CDR3 coding DNA: TGTGCCAGCAGCTTGTTGGCAGAGAACACTGAAGCTTTCTTT.

This clone was detected many times. This rearrangement joins TRBV27 to TRBJ1-6; the D gene is possibly TRBD1 (5 bases). V gave up 2 bases and J gave up 7 bases, with 15 bases separating them. Germline CDR1 is MNHEY and CDR2 is SMNVEV (reference sequence). This CDR3 is built from 16 residues. For the CDR3, the DNA is TGTGCCAGCAGTTTACGGGCAGGGATTAAAAATTCACCCCTCCACTTT. Its protein is CASSLRAGIKNSPLHF.

The chain is built from TRBV29-1 and TRBJ2-1; D remains unclear. This CDR3 contains 14 residues. Trimming took 6 bases from V and 2 from J, leaving 14 bases between them. Germline CDR1 reads SQVTM; CDR2 reads ANQGSEA. The CDR3 bases are TGCAGCGTACCGAGAGGTTCTACCTACAATGAGCAGTTCTTC. Its protein is CSVPRGSTYNEQFF.

The rearrangement links TRBV9 to TRBJ2-1, with 8 bases lining up with TRBD1. Germline V CDR1 and CDR2: SGDLS, YYNGEE. The CDR3 has 15 residues. CDR3 loop: CASGRTGTFYNEQFF. The CDR3 region has the DNA TGTGCAAGTGGGAGGACAGGGACATTCTACAATGAGCAGTTCTTC.

This clone was seen a single time. V usage is TRBV28 and J usage is TRBJ2-7, with 12 bases identical to TRBD2. Germline CDR1 reads MDHEN; CDR2 reads SYDVKM. J gave up 3 bases and V 2 bases, and 11 bases lay outside the gene matches. The CDR3 spans 18 residues. CDR3 amino acids: CASSLPGLAGQAIYEQYF. The DNA for the CDR3 is TGTGCCAGCAGTTTACCGGGACTAGCGGGCCAAGCCATCTACGAGCAGTACTTC.

In this sample, this clone turned up once. The V call is TRBV30, the J call TRBJ1-2; D may be TRBD1 (6 bases). Germline CDR1 is GTSNPN and CDR2 is SVGIG (reference sequence). The CDR3 is 15 amino acids. V lost 2 bases to trimming and J lost 8 bases, with 21 bases between them. The CDR3 nucleotides are TGTGCCTGGAGTACCCAGGGCAGGGGCCTTGCGGGCTACACCTTC. This sequence encodes CAWSTQGRGLAGYTF.